This TCR beta chain is from a study of neurological immune-mediated disorders (dated by TCRdb to 2018 to 2020). The study in broad terms: Peripheral blood TCR-beta repertoires from patients with HTLV-I-associated myelopathy (HAM/TSP), patients with multiple sclerosis, and healthy controls were compared in the study using UMI-based sequencing. The roughly 110 TCR-beta libraries covered PBMC samples along with longitudinal samples, technical triplicates, and paired sorted CD4+ and CD8+ T-cell subsets. Of the 65 to 70 subjects in the cohort, about 14 were HAM/TSP patients, around 34 were multiple sclerosis patients, and 20 were healthy controls.

To synthesize cDNA, template-switch 5'RACE was performed with a primer carrying a 10-nucleotide random unique molecular identifier so that each TCR transcript was tagged. Every sequencing run covered 15-18 subjects and yielded more than 160 million TCR-beta sequences. The RNeasy kit was used for extraction of total RNA. Using the KAPA Real-time Library Amplification kit, TCR-beta VDJ regions were amplified with primers for the TCR constant region and the 5'RACE anchor. Sample indexes and Illumina adaptors were added in a first PCR, and a second PCR then increased library yield. After Ampure bead purification, the roughly 650 bp TCR product was size-selected on a 2% E-gel SizeSelection system. Before pooling, library quality was checked on a Bioanalyzer, concentration was measured with Qubit, and libraries were quantified with the Kapa Library Quantification kit. Paired-end 2 x 150 bp sequencing of the libraries was performed on an Illumina HiSeq 2500. To increase sequence diversity, roughly 25-31% phiX was spiked into each library pool. In the source study's methods: Quality-filtered reads were processed with the UMI-based MiGEC pipeline, which removed over 90% of raw TCR sequences during error correction. VDJ genes were aligned to IMGT germline references, and each clonotype was defined by a unique CDR3 amino acid sequence together with V-J genes. Clonal expansion, Shannon diversity, and CDR3 relatedness (CalcPairwiseDistances, ClusterSamples) were evaluated with VDJtools, and phylogenetic trees were built with CLCbio workbench. Clones with at least 8 unique UMIs were defined as expanded, with this threshold being based on coefficient-of-variation modelling across technical triplicates. TCRdb took the public reads, trimmed them with fastp at Q25, ran MiXCR for clone calling and kept in-frame beta chains. Under each unique CDR3 protein, matching rows form one entry showing the most common genes and DNA. The V and J calls and clone size come from TCRdb's table, not from the authors' own analysis. The sample contains some 46,000 distinct CDR3 sequences, about a tenth of them found a single time. Approximately 5% of the sample goes to the ten largest clones.

Libraries from unsorted PBMCs were made from 2 million PBMCs kept in RNAlater at -80 degrees C until RNA extraction. Peripheral blood was subjected to Ficoll-Hypaque density gradient centrifugation to isolate PBMCs, which were then cryopreserved in liquid nitrogen. The paper's findings and limits, for the study overall: TCR clonal expansion was highest in HAM/TSP patients and lowest in MS patients, with MS patients falling below even healthy controls. No identical CDR3 amino acid sequences were shared among expanded clones across subjects, suggesting private TCR-beta repertoires in all groups.

This clonotype came up many times. Its antigen is unknown. Per-base quality was not reported, and no clone a single base away is much larger than it. Trimming removed 6 bases from V and 3 bases from J, leaving 15 bases between the germline ends. There are 14 amino acids in the CDR3, from cysteine to phenylalanine inclusive. Only the CDR3 DNA is retained, 42 bases long and in frame from the first base. The origin of this receptor is a man between 65 and 80 years old with HTLV-1-associated myelopathy (HAM/TSP). The sequencing sample was made of PBMCs. The V gene is TRBV12-3 or TRBV12-4 and the J gene is TRBJ2-7, and perhaps TRBD1 as D gene, on 6 matching bases. The nucleotide sequence is TGTGCCAGCAGCCTACCGGACAGATACTACGAGCAGTACTTC. Translated, this is CASSLPDRYYEQYF.